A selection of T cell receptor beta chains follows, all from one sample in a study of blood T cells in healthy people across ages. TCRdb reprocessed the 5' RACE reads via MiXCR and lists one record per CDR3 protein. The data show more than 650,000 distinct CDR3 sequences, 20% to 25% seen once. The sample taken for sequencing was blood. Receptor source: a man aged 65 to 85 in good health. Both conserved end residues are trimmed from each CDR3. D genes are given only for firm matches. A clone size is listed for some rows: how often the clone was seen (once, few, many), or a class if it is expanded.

cdr3_aa: ASSLVLQGQETQY; j_call: TRBJ2-5; clone_size: few; v_call: TRBV5-1; d_call: .
cdr3_aa: ASRPGLAENNEQF; j_call: TRBJ2-1; clone_size: few; v_call: TRBV5-1; d_call: TRBD2
cdr3_aa: ASSFNRPQGNTGELF; j_call: TRBJ2-2; clone_size: .; v_call: TRBV5-1; d_call: .
cdr3_aa: ATSSGYGGTDTQY; j_call: TRBJ2-3; clone_size: .; v_call: TRBV15; d_call: .
cdr3_aa: STRVGTNTGELF; j_call: TRBJ2-2; clone_size: few; v_call: TRBV6-1; d_call: .
cdr3_aa: ASTALSVETQY; j_call: TRBJ2-5; clone_size: .; v_call: TRBV5-1; d_call: .
cdr3_aa: ASSATLQPQH; j_call: TRBJ1-5; clone_size: few; v_call: TRBV2; d_call: .
cdr3_aa: ASRLQTMNTEAF; j_call: TRBJ1-1; clone_size: .; v_call: TRBV6-2/TRBV6-3; d_call: .
cdr3_aa: ASGSWSNLMETQY; j_call: .; clone_size: few; v_call: TRBV10-2; d_call: .
cdr3_aa: ASSLKLERPGELF; j_call: TRBJ2-2; clone_size: few; v_call: TRBV7-7; d_call: .
cdr3_aa: ASSPGPGLNYGYT; j_call: TRBJ1-2; clone_size: .; v_call: TRBV18; d_call: .
cdr3_aa: ASSQVSTSSYEQY; j_call: TRBJ2-7; clone_size: .; v_call: TRBV3-1; d_call: .
cdr3_aa: ASSLNQGASKNIQY; j_call: TRBJ2-4; clone_size: .; v_call: TRBV12-3/TRBV12-4; d_call: TRBD1
cdr3_aa: ASSPRSDTAGASYGYT; j_call: TRBJ1-2; clone_size: .; v_call: TRBV18; d_call: .
cdr3_aa: ATSAVAGVYNEQF; j_call: TRBJ2-1; clone_size: many; v_call: TRBV24-1; d_call: TRBD2
cdr3_aa: SARWGRTDTQY; j_call: TRBJ2-3; clone_size: few; v_call: TRBV20-1; d_call: .
cdr3_aa: ASSLTSGGSQETQY; j_call: TRBJ2-5; clone_size: .; v_call: TRBV5-1; d_call: TRBD2
cdr3_aa: ASSRTSGMAQETQY; j_call: TRBJ2-5; clone_size: few; v_call: TRBV7-3; d_call: TRBD2
cdr3_aa: ASGKGPEAF; j_call: TRBJ1-1; clone_size: .; v_call: TRBV12-3/TRBV12-4; d_call: .
cdr3_aa: ASSSELRSQAF; j_call: TRBJ1-1; clone_size: .; v_call: TRBV6-6; d_call: .
cdr3_aa: ATSDLSGNQPQH; j_call: TRBJ1-5; clone_size: .; v_call: TRBV24-1; d_call: .
cdr3_aa: ATSDGTDSYGYT; j_call: TRBJ1-2; clone_size: .; v_call: TRBV24-1; d_call: .
cdr3_aa: ASSPVTGTSPTSIYEQY; j_call: TRBJ2-7; clone_size: .; v_call: TRBV3-1; d_call: TRBD2
cdr3_aa: ASSMRGGETQY; j_call: TRBJ2-5; clone_size: .; v_call: TRBV19; d_call: .
cdr3_aa: ASSLHGASYNEQF; j_call: TRBJ2-1; clone_size: .; v_call: TRBV5-1; d_call: .
cdr3_aa: ASSVSDNYDYT; j_call: TRBJ1-2; clone_size: few; v_call: TRBV6-1; d_call: .
cdr3_aa: ASSLEGGRLDNYGYT; j_call: TRBJ1-2; clone_size: many; v_call: TRBV7-9; d_call: .
cdr3_aa: SVGDRQRNEQF; j_call: TRBJ2-1; clone_size: many; v_call: TRBV29-1; d_call: TRBD1
cdr3_aa: ASSPVRGTGPNNEQF; j_call: TRBJ2-1; clone_size: few; v_call: TRBV3-1; d_call: TRBD1
cdr3_aa: ASSQAWDRGYT; j_call: TRBJ1-2; clone_size: .; v_call: TRBV14; d_call: TRBD1
cdr3_aa: ASSYPREGGVAQY; j_call: TRBJ2-3; clone_size: .; v_call: TRBV6-6; d_call: TRBD2
cdr3_aa: ASSTEWGRYGYT; j_call: TRBJ1-2; clone_size: few; v_call: TRBV5-1; d_call: .
cdr3_aa: ASSHQIYGYT; j_call: TRBJ1-2; clone_size: few; v_call: TRBV7-2; d_call: .
cdr3_aa: ASSSPPSTQVQY; j_call: TRBJ2-5; clone_size: few; v_call: TRBV12-3/TRBV12-4; d_call: .
cdr3_aa: SAFPSGRKYEQF; j_call: TRBJ2-1; clone_size: few; v_call: TRBV20-1; d_call: TRBD2
cdr3_aa: ASAALDTQY; j_call: TRBJ2-3; clone_size: .; v_call: TRBV12-3/TRBV12-4; d_call: .
cdr3_aa: ASSFSSDYCEQY; j_call: .; clone_size: .; v_call: TRBV5-1; d_call: .
cdr3_aa: ASTSGSRAVNEQF; j_call: TRBJ2-1; clone_size: .; v_call: TRBV6-1; d_call: .
cdr3_aa: ASSLEPGVRAEAF; j_call: TRBJ1-1; clone_size: .; v_call: TRBV5-5; d_call: .
cdr3_aa: ASSSGGILRETQY; j_call: TRBJ2-5; clone_size: .; v_call: TRBV5-1; d_call: .